Following are 16 T cell receptor beta chains from one sample sequenced in a study of memory CD4+ T cells and cytomegalovirus serostatus. The sort gate was single viable CD3+CD4+CD8-CD45RO+ cells for memory CD4+ T cells. Profiling relied on immunoSEQ multiplex PCR, and the TCRdb table lists in-frame clones only, not all of them. The table includes roughly 45,000 clones, 65% to 80% detected once. The sequenced material came from memory CD4+ T cells from blood. All receptors derive from an adult in good health and CMV-seronegative.

V gene TRBV6-5 combines with J gene TRBJ1-5; D gene ambiguous. CDR3 size: 13 residues. Germline values: CDR1 MNHEY, CDR2 SVGAGI. Trimming removed 3 bases at V and 1 base at J, with 4 bases between. The CDR3 nucleotides read TGTGCCAGCAGTTATCAGAGCAATCAGCCCCAGCATTTT. Encoded protein: CASSYQSNQPQHF.

This chain links TRBV2 with TRBJ2-7; no clear D. The germline V gene encodes CDR1 SNHLY and CDR2 FYNNEI. The CDR3 runs 13 residues. Trimming stripped 4 bases from V and 1 base from J, with 8 bases between. The CDR3 DNA sequence: TGTGCCAGCAGTGTCCTAGAGTCCTACGAGCAGTACTTC. It encodes CASSVLESYEQYF.

CDR3 in amino acids: CASSVKVTGELFF. CDR3 bases: TGTGCCAGCAGCGTTAAGGTAACCGGGGAGCTGTTTTTT. The gene calls are TRBV9 and TRBJ2-2; D unclear. This CDR3 region has 13 residues. V lost 2 bases and J lost 5, with 7 bases in between. Germline loops: CDR1 SGDLS, CDR2 YYNGEE.

J is TRBJ2-6 and V is TRBV27; perhaps TRBD2 as D (5 bases). The CDR3 runs to 14 residues. V lost 6 bases and J lost 4, with 10 bases in between. Germline V gene lookup returns CDR1 MNHEY and CDR2 SMNVEV (reference sequence). The CDR3 DNA is TGTGCCAGCAGCGGGATTGGCGGGGCCAACGTCCTGACTTTC. It translates to CASSGIGGANVLTF.

The rearrangement links TRBV7-8 to TRBJ2-3; 7 nucleotides match TRBD2. Looked up from germline, CDR1 is SGHVS and CDR2 is FQNEAQ. There are 15 residues in the CDR3. Trimming at V came to 1 base and at J to 4 bases, leaving 5 bases not matched to a gene. The CDR3 nucleotides are TGTGCCAGCAGCTTAGGCGGGGGTAAAGCAGATACGCAGTATTTT. Its translation: CASSLGGGKADTQYF.

V usage is TRBV6-1 and J usage is TRBJ1-1, with 8 bases identical to TRBD1. The length of the CDR3 is 15 residues. The J segment lost 1 base and the V segment lost 4 bases, leaving 5 bases of the junction unmatched. The germline V gene has CDR1 MNHNS and CDR2 SASEGT. The CDR3 coding sequence is TGTGCCAGCAGTGCATATCAGGGGGCGAACACTGAAGCTTTCTTT. This gives the protein CASSAYQGANTEAFF.

This rearrangement joins TRBV27 to TRBJ1-2, with 7 positions matching TRBD1. The junction had 12 bases not matched to a gene; V was cut back by 7 bases and J by 7 bases. Germline V lookup: CDR1 MNHEY, CDR2 SMNVEV (reference sequence). CDR3 length equals 14 residues. DNA of the CDR3: TGTGCCAGCACTGAGACAGGGAGAAGCGGTGGCTACACCTTC. The encoded protein is CASTETGRSGGYTF.

This rearrangement joins TRBV5-6 to TRBJ2-3; no clear D gene. The CDR3 extends over 11 amino acids. Germline CDR1 and CDR2: SGHDT and YYEEEE. The V and J ends lost 4 bases and 6 bases respectively, with 6 bases between them. The CDR3 bases are TGTGCCAGCAGCCTCGGGGATACGCAGTATTTT. Translating it yields CASSLGDTQYF.

The sample holds a few counts of this clone. This sequence joins TRBV7-2 and TRBJ2-7; 7 nucleotides agree with TRBD1. This CDR3 region has 15 residues. The J segment lost 2 bases and the V segment lost 9 bases, leaving 13 bases of the junction unmatched. Germline assignment: CDR1 SGHTA and CDR2 FQGNSA. CDR3 in amino acids: CASNGGTGDTYEQYF. The CDR3 nucleotides are TGTGCCAGTAATGGGGGCACAGGGGATACCTACGAGCAGTACTTC.

The genes are TRBV2 and TRBJ2-7; 7 nucleotides line up with TRBD2. The germline V gene encodes CDR1 SNHLY and CDR2 FYNNEI. V shed 8 bases, J shed 7 bases, and the junction held 8 bases outside the gene matches. CDR3 length: 12 residues. Here the CDR3 DNA reads TGTGCCAGCGGGGGGGATATGGAGGAGCAGTACTTC. Protein sequence: CASGGDMEEQYF. The complete variable domain, with remaining parts taken from reference TRBV2 and TRBJ2-7, reads EPEVTQTPSHQVTQMGQEVILRCVPISNHLYFYWYRQILGQKVEFLVSFYNNEISEKSEIFDDQFSVERPDGSNFTLKIRSTKLEDSAMYFCASGGDMEEQYFGPGTRLTVT.

The chain links TRBV21-1 to TRBJ1-4; TRBD1 is taken as the D call from the table, unchecked against the DNA. TRBV21-1 is listed as a pseudogene. CDR3 length: 12 residues. The CDR3: CASSGGGEKLFF. For the CDR3, the DNA is TGTGCCAGCAGTGGGGGCGGAGAAAAACTGTTTTTT.

This sequence joins TRBV6-1 and TRBJ2-3; the D gene is possibly TRBD2 (7 bases). This CDR3 is built from 15 residues. Germline assignment: CDR1 MNHNS and CDR2 SASEGT. Trimming took off 7 bases at V and 1 base at J, with 15 bases between the two ends. This chain's CDR3 is CASMGAGARTDTQYF. The CDR3 DNA is TGTGCCAGCATGGGCGCGGGGGCTCGCACAGATACGCAGTATTTT.

This clone was recorded once. The J gene is TRBJ2-1, the V gene TRBV9; D possibly uses TRBD1 or TRBD2 (6 bases each). The germline V gene has CDR1 SGDLS and CDR2 YYNGEE. This CDR3 region has 14 residues. Trimming removed 0 bases at V and 7 bases at J, with 11 bases between. CDR3 nucleotide sequence: TGTGCCAGCAGCGTAGGTCCGGGGGCGAATGAGCAGTTCTTC. Residues: CASSVGPGANEQFF.

The CDR3 DNA reads as TGCGCCAGCAGCTTGGTAACAGGGGGTCCTAGCTCCTACGAGCAGTACTTC. Its protein product is CASSLVTGGPSSYEQYF. The rearrangement uses TRBV5-1 and TRBJ2-7; 8 bases agree with TRBD1. Germline V gives CDR1 SGHRS, CDR2 YFSETQ. Losses at the gene ends were 0 bases for V and 0 bases for J; bases not matched to a gene: 8. CDR3 length: 17 residues.

The chain carries TRBV9 and TRBJ2-3; D not certain. Per germline, CDR1 SGDLS and CDR2 YYNGEE. This CDR3 contains 14 residues. V lost 4 bases to trimming and J lost 0 bases, with 9 bases between them. The CDR3 DNA follows: TGTGCCAGCAGCCCCCGCCTGAGCACAGATACGCAGTATTTT. Translated: CASSPRLSTDTQYF. Based on the CDR3 plus reference TRBV9 and TRBJ2-3, the full variable domain is DSGVTQTPKHLITATGQRVTLRCSPRSGDLSVYWYQQSLDQGLQFLIQYYNGEERAKGNILERFSAQQFPDLHSELNLSSLELGDSALYFCASSPRLSTDTQYFGPGTRLTVL.

The rearrangement links TRBV6-1 to TRBJ2-1; D not resolved. V lost 6 bases and J 8 bases, leaving 8 bases between the germline ends. The CDR3 consists of 11 residues. The germline V gene encodes CDR1 MNHNS and CDR2 SASEGT. In DNA, the CDR3 is TGTGCCAGCAGCGTACTCGATGAGCAGTTCTTC. Its translation: CASSVLDEQFF.